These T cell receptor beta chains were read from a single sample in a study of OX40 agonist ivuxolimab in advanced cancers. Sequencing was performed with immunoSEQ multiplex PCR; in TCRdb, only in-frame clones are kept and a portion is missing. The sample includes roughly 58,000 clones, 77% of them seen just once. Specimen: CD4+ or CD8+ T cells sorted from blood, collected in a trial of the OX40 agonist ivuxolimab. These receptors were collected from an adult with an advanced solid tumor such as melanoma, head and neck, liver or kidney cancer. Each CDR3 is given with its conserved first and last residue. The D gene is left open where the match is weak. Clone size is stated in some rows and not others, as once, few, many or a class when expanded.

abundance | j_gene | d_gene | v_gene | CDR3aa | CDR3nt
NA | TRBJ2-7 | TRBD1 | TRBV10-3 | CAISEGDRGPYEQYF | TGTGCCATCAGTGAGGGGGACAGGGGTCCCTACGAGCAGTACTTC
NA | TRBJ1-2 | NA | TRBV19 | CASSFSSAPGPYGYTF | TGTGCCAGTAGTTTTTCATCTGCCCCGGGACCTTATGGCTACACCTTC
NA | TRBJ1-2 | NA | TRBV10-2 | CASSESTTVRWYGYTF | TGCGCCAGCAGTGAGTCCACAACGGTCCGGTGGTATGGCTACACCTTC
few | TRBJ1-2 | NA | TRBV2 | CASSEALSRTVDGYTF | TGTGCCAGCAGTGAAGCGCTTTCTAGGACAGTCGATGGCTACACCTTC
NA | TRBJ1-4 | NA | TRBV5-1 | CASSLGGALNEKLFF | TGCGCCAGCAGCCTCGGGGGTGCCCTTAATGAAAAACTGTTTTTT
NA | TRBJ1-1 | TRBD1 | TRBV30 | CAWNRGNTEAFF | TGTGCCTGGAACAGGGGCAACACTGAAGCTTTCTTT
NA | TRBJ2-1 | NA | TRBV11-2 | CASSPGTRSSYNEQFF | TGTGCCAGCAGCCCGGGTACTAGGAGCTCCTACAATGAGCAGTTCTTC
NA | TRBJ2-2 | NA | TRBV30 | CAWCRDIGELFF | TGTGCCTGGTGCAGGGATATCGGGGAGCTGTTTTTT
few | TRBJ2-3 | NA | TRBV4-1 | CASSQDWQTSTDTQYF | TGCGCCAGCAGCCAAGATTGGCAGACTAGCACAGATACGCAGTATTTT
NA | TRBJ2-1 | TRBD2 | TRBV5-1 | CASSEGTSGTNEQFF | TGCGCCAGCAGCGAGGGGACTAGCGGGACCAATGAGCAGTTCTTC
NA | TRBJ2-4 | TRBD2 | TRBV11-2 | CASSSLAGKNIQYF | TGTGCCAGCAGCTCACTAGCGGGGAAAAACATTCAGTACTTC
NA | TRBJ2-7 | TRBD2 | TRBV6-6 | CASSYWREKSYEQYF | TGTGCCAGCAGTTACTGGCGGGAGAAGTCCTACGAGCAGTACTTC
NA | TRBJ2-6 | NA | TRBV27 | CASSSTIGANVLTF | TGTGCCAGCAGTTCCACCATTGGGGCCAACGTCCTGACTTTC
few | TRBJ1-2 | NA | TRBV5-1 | CASSLAALTGFDYGYTF | TGCGCCAGCAGCTTGGCCGCCTTAACAGGGTTCGACTATGGCTACACCTTC
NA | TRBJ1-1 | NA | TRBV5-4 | CASSLGQGGAFF | TGTGCCAGCAGCTTGGGTCAGGGAGGAGCTTTCTTT
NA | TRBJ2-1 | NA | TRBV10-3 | CAISGSYNEQFF | TGTGCCATCAGCGGGTCCTACAATGAGCAGTTCTTC
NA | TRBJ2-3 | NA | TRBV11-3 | CASSPGSTDTQYF | TGTGCCAGCAGCCCGGGGTCCACAGATACGCAGTATTTT
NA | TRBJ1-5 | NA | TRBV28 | CASSRDFNQPQHF | TGTGCCAGCAGCCGGGACTTCAATCAGCCCCAGCATTTT
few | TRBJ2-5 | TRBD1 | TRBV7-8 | CASSRGRGLETQYF | TGTGCCAGCAGCCGTGGCAGGGGGCTTGAGACCCAGTACTTC
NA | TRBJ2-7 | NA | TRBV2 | CASIGGLSYEQYF | TGTGCCAGCATCGGGGGCCTTTCCTACGAGCAGTACTTC
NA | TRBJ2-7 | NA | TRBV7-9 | CAGAYEQYF | TGTGCCGGTGCATACGAGCAGTACTTC
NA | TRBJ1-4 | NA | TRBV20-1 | CSARTGEKLFF | TGCAGTGCTAGGACCGGCGAAAAACTGTTTTTT
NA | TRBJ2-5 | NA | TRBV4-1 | CASSQDTRPLFETQYF | TGCGCCAGCAGCCAAGATACGCGACCCCTCTTCGAGACCCAGTACTTC
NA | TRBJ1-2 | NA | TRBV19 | CASSPGRPGYTF | TGTGCCAGTAGTCCGGGTCGACCCGGCTACACCTTC
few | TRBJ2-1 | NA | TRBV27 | CASRGGQSSYNEQFF | TGTGCCAGCAGGGGGGGACAGAGCTCCTACAATGAGCAGTTCTTC
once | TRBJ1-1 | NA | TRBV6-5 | CASSEAGEAFF | TGTGCCAGCAGTGAAGCGGGGGAAGCTTTCTTT
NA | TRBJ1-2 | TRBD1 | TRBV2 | CASKGQGVGGYTF | TGTGCCAGCAAGGGGCAGGGGGTAGGCGGCTACACCTTC
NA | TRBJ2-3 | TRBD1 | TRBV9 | CASSARDRDYTDTQYF | TGTGCCAGCAGCGCTAGGGACAGGGACTACACAGATACGCAGTATTTT
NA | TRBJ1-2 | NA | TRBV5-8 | CASSTPGGFYGYTF | TGTGCCAGCAGCACCCCGGGGGGTTTCTATGGCTACACCTTC
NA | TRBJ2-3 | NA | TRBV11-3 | CASSLGVTLQHTQYF | TGTGCCAGCAGCCTAGGGGTCACACTTCAGCATACGCAGTATTTT
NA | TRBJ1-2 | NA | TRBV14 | CASSHFKGDGYTF | TGTGCCAGCAGCCACTTTAAAGGGGATGGCTACACCTTC
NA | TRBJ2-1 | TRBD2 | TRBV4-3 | CASSPGTSGSYNEQFF | TGCGCCAGCAGCCCCGGGACTAGCGGCTCCTACAATGAGCAGTTCTTC
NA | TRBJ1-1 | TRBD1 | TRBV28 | CASRKQGTVTEAFF | TGTGCCAGCAGAAAACAGGGGACGGTCACTGAAGCTTTCTTT